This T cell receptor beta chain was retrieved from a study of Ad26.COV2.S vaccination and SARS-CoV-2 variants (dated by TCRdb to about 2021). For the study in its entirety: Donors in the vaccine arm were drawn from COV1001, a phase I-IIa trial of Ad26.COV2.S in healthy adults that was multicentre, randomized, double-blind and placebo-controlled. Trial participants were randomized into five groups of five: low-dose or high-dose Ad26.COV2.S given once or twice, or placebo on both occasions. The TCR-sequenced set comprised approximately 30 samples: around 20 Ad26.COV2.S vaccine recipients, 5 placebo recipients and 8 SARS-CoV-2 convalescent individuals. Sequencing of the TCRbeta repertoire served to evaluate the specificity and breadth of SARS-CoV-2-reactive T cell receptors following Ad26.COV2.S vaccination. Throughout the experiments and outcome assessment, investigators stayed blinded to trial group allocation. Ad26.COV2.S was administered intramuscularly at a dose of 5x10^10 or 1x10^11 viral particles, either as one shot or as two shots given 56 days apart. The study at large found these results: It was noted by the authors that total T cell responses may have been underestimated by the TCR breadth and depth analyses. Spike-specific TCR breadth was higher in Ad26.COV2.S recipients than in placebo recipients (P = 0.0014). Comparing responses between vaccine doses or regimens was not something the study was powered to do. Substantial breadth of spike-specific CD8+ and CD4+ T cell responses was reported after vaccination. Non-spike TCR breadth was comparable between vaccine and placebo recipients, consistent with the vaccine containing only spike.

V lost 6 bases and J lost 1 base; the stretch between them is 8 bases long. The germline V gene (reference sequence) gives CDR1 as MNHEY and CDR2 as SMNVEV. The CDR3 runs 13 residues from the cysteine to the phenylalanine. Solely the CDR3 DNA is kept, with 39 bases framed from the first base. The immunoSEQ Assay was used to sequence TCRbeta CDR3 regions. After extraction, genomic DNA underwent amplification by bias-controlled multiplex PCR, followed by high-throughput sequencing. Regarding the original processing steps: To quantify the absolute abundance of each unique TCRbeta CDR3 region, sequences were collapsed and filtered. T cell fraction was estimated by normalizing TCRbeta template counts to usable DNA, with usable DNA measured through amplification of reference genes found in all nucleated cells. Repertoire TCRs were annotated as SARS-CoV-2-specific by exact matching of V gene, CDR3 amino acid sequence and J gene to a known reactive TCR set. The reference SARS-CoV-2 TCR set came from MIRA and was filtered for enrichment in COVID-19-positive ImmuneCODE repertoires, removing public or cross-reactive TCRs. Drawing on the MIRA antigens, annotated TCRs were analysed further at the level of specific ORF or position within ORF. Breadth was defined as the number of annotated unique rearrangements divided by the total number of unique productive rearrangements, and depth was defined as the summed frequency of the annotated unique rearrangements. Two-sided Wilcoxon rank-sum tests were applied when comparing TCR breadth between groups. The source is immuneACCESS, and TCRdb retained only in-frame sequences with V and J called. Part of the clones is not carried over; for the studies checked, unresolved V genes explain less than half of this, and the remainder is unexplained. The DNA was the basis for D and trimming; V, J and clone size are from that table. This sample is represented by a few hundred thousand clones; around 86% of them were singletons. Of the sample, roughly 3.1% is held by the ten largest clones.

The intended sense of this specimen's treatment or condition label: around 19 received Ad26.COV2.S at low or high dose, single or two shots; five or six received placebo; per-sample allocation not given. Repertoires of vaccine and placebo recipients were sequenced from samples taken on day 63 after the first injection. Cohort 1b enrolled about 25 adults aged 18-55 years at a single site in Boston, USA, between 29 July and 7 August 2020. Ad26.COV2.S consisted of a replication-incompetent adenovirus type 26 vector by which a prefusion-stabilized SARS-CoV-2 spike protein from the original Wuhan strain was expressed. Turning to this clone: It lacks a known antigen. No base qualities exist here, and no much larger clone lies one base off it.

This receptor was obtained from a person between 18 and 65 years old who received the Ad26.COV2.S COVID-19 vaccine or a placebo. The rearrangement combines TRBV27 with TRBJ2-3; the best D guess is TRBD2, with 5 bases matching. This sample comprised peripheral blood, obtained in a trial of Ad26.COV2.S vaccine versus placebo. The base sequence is TGTGCCAGCAGCCGGGGAGGCACAGATACGCAGTATTTT. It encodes CASSRGGTDTQYF.